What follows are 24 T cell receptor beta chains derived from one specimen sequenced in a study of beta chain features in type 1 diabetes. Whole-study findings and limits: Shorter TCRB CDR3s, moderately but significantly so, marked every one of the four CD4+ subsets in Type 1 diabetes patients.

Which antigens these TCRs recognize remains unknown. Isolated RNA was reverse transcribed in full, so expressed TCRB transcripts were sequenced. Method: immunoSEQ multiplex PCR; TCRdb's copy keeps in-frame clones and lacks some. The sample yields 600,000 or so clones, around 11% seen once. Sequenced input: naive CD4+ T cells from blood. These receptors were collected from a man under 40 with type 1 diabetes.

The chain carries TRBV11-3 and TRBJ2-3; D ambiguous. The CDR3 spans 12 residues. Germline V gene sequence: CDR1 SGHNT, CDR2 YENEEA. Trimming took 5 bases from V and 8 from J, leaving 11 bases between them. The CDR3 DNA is TGTGCCAGCAGCACTATGGGCGTTACGCAGTATTTT. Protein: CASSTMGVTQYF.

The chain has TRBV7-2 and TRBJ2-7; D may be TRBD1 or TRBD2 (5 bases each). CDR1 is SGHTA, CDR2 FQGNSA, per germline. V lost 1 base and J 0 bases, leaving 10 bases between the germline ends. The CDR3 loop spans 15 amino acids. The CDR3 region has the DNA TGTGCCAGCAGCTTAGGGGGGTCGGGCTCCTACGAGCAGTACTTC. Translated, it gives CASSLGGSGSYEQYF.

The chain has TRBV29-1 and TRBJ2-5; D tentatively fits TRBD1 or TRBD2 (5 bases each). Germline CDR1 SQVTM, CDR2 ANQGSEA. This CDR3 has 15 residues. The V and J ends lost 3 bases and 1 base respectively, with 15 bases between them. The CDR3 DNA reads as TGCAGCGTTGACCGGAGGACACCGTTCCAAGAGACCCAGTACTTC. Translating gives CSVDRRTPFQETQYF.

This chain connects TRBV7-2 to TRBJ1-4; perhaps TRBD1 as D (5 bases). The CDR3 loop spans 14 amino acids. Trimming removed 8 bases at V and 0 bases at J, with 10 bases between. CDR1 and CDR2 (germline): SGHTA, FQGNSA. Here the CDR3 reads CASAPGATNEKLFF. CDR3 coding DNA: TGTGCCAGCGCTCCGGGGGCAACTAATGAAAAACTGTTTTTT.

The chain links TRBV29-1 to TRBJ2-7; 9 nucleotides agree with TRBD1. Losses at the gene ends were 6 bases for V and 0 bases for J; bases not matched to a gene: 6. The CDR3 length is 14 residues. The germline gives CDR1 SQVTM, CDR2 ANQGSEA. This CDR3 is CSVSDRGGSYEQYF. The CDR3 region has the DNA TGCAGCGTCTCCGACAGGGGGGGCTCCTACGAGCAGTACTTC.

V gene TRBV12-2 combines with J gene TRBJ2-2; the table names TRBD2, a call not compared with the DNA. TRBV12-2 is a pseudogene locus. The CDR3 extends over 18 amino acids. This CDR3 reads CASRFIREKGTRTGELFF. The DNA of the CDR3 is TGTGCAAGTCGCTTTATTAGGGAGAAGGGAACAAGGACCGGGGAGCTGTTTTTT.

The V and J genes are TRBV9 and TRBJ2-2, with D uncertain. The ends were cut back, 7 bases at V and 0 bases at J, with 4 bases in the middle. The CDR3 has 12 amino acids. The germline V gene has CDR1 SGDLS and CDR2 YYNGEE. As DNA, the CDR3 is TGTGCCAGCGGGCCGAACACCGGGGAGCTGTTTTTT. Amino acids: CASGPNTGELFF.

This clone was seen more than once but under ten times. The CDR3 DNA reads TGCGCCAGCAGTGATCAGTTGGGCAATCAGCCCCAGCATTTT. The encoded protein is CASSDQLGNQPQHF. The chain carries TRBV10-2 and TRBJ1-5; no reliable D call. V shed 3 bases and J shed 2 bases, with 8 bases lying between them. The CDR3 consists of 14 residues. Germline CDR1 is WSHSY and CDR2 is SAAADI.

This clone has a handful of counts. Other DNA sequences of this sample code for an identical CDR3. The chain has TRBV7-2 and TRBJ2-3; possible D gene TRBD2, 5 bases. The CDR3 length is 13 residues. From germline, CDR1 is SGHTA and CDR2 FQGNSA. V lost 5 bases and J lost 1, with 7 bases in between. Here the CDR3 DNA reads TGTGCCAGCAGCCCGAGGGGCACAGATACGCAGTATTTT. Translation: CASSPRGTDTQYF. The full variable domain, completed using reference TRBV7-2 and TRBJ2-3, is GAGVSQSPSNKVTEKGKDVELRCDPISGHTALYWYRQSLGQGLEFLIYFQGNSAPDKSGLPSDRFSAERTGGSVSTLTIQRTQQEDSAVYLCASSPRGTDTQYFGPGTRLTVL.

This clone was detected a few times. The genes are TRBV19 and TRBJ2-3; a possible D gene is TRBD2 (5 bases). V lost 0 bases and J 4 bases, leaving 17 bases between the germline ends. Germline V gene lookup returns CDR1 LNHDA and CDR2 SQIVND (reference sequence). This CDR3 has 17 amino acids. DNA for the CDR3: TGTGCCAGTAGTATAGAGCCGACTAAAGTTCAGGCAGATACGCAGTATTTT. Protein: CASSIEPTKVQADTQYF.

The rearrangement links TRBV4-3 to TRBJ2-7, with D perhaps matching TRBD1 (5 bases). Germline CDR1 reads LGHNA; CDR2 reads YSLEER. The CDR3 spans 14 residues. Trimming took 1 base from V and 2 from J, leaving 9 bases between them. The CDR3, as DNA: TGCGCCAGCAGCCAAGGTACAGGACCCTACGAGCAGTACTTC. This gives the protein CASSQGTGPYEQYF.

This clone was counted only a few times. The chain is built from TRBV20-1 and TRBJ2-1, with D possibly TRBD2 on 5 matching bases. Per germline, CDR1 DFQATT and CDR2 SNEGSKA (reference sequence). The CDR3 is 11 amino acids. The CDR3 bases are TGCAGCGGAAAGCGGTTGAATGAGCAGTTCTTC. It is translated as CSGKRLNEQFF.

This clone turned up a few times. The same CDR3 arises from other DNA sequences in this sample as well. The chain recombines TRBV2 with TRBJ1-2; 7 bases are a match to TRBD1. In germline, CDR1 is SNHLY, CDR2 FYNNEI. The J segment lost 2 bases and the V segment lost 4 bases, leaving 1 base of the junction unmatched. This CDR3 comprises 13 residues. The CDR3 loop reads CASSGDSNYGYTF. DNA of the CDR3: TGTGCCAGCAGTGGGGACAGCAACTATGGCTACACCTTC. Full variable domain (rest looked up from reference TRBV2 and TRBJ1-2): EPEVTQTPSHQVTQMGQEVILRCVPISNHLYFYWYRQILGQKVEFLVSFYNNEISEKSEIFDDQFSVERPDGSNFTLKIRSTKLEDSAMYFCASSGDSNYGYTFGSGTRLTVV.

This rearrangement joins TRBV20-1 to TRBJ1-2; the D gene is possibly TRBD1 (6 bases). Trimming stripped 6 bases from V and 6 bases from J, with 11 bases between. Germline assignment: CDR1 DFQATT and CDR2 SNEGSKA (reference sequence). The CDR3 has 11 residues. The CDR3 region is CSANHRDGYTF. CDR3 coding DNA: TGCAGTGCCAATCACAGGGATGGCTACACCTTC.

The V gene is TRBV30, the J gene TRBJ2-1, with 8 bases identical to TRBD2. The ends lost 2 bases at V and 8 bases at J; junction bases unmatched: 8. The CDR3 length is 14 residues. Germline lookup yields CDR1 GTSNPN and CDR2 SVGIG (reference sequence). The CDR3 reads CAWSPSGGVYEQFF. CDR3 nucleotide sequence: TGTGCCTGGAGTCCGAGCGGGGGAGTCTATGAGCAGTTCTTC.

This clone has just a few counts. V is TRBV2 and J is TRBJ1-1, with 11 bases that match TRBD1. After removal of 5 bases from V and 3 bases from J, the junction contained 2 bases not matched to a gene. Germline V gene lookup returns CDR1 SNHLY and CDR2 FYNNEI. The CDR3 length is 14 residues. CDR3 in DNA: TGTGCCAGCAGTACGGGACAGGGGGACACTGAAGCTTTCTTT. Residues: CASSTGQGDTEAFF.

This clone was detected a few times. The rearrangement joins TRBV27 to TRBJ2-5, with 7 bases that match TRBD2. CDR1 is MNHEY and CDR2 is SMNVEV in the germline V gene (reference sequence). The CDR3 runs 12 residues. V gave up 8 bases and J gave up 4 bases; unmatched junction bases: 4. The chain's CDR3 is CASRSGGETQYF. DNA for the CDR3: TGTGCCAGCCGCTCGGGGGGAGAGACCCAGTACTTC.

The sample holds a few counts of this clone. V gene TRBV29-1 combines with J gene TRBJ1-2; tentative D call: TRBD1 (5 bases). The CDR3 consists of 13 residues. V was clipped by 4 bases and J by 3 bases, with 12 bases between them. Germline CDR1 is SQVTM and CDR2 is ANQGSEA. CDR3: CSVAYGADYGYTF. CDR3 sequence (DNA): TGCAGCGTTGCTTACGGGGCGGACTATGGCTACACCTTC.

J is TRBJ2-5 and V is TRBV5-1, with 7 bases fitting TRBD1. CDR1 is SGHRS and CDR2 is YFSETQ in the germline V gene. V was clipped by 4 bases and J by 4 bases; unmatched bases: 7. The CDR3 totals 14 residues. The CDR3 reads CASSVTGDGETQYF. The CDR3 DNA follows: TGCGCCAGCAGCGTCACAGGGGACGGAGAGACCCAGTACTTC.

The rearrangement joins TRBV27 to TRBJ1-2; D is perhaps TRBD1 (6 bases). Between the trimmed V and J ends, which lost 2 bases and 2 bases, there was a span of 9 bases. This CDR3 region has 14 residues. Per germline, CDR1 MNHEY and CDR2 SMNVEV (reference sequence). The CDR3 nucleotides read TGTGCCAGCAGTTTACGGGGGCGGAACTATGGCTACACCTTC. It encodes CASSLRGRNYGYTF.

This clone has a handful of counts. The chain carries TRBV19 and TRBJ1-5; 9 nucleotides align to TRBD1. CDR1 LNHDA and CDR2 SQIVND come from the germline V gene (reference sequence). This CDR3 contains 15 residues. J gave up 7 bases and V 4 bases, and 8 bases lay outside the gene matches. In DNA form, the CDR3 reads TGTGCCAGTAGTACGGGACAGGGAAGCGGGCAGCCCCAGCATTTT. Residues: CASSTGQGSGQPQHF.

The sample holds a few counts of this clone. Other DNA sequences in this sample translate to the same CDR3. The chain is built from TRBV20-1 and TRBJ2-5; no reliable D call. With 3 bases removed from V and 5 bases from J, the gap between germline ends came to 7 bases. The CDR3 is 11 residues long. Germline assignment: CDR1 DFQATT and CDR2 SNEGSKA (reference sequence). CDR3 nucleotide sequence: TGCAGTGCTAGGAGCTTGGAGACCCAGTACTTC. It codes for CSARSLETQYF.

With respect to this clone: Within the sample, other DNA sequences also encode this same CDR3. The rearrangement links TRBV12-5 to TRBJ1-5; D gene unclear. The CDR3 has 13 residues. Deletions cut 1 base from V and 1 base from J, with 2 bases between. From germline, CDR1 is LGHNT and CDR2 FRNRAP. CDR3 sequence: CASGLESNQPQHF. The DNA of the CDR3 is TGTGCTAGTGGTTTGGAAAGCAATCAGCCCCAGCATTTT.

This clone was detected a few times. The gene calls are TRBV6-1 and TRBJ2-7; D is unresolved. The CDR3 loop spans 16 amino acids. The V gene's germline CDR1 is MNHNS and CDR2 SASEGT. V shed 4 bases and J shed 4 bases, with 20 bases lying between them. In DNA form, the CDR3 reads TGTGCCAGCAGTGGGTTGGACGCCCGGCGGTTATACGAGCAGTACTTC. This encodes CASSGLDARRLYEQYF.